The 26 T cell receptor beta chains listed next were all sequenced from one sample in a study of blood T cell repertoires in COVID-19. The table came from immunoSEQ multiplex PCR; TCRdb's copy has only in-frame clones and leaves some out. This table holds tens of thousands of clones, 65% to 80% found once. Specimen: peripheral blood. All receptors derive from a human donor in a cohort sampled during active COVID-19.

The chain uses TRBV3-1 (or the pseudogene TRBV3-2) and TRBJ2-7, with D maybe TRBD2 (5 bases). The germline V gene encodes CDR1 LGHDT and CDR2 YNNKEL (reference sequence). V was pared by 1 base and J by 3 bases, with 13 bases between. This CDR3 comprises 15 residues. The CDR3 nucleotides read TGTGCCAGCAGCCAAGGCGTGGACTTTTTCTACGAGCAGTACTTC. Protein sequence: CASSQGVDFFYEQYF.

The CDR3 DNA is TGTGCCAGCAGTGAAGGACTGGCAGAGTTCCATGGCTACACCTTC. It is translated as CASSEGLAEFHGYTF. The J gene is TRBJ1-2, the V gene TRBV6-1; no clear D. This CDR3 is 15 amino acids long. Germline values: CDR1 MNHNS, CDR2 SASEGT. The ends were cut back, 1 base at V and 6 bases at J, with 15 bases in the middle.

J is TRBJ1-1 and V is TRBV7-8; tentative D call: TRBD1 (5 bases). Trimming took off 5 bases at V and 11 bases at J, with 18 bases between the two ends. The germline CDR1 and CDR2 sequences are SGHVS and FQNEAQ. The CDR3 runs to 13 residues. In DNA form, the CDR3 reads TGTGCCAGCAGCGAACGGAGGGACTTGAGGGCTTTCTTT. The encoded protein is CASSERRDLRAFF. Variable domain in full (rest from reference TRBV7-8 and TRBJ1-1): GAGVSQSPRYKVAKRGQDVALRCDPISGHVSLFWYQQALGQGPEFLTYFQNEAQLDKSGLPSDRFFAERPEGSVSTLKIQRTQQEDSAVYLCASSERRDLRAFFGQGTRLTVV.

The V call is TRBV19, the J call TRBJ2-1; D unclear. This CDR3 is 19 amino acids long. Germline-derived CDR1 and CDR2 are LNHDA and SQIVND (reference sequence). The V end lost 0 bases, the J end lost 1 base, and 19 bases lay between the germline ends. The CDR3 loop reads CASSIEHRGRGNSYNEQFF. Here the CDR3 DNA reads TGTGCCAGTAGTATAGAGCACCGAGGTAGAGGAAATTCCTACAATGAGCAGTTCTTC.

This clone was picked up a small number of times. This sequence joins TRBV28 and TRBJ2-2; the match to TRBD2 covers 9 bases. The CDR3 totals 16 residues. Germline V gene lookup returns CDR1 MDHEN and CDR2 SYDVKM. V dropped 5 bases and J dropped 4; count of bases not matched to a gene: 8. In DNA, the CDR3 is TGTGCCAGCAGTGCCCTCACTAGCGGGCCCACCGGGGAGCTGTTTTTT. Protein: CASSALTSGPTGELFF.

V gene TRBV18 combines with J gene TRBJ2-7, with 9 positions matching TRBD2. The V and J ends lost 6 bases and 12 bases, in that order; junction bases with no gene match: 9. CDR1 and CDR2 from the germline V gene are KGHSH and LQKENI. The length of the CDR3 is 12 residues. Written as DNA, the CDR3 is TGTGCCAGCTCGCCGGCGGGGGGGCCGTCGTACTTC. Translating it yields CASSPAGGPSYF. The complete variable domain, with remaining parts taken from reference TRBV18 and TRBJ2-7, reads NAGVMQNPRHLVRRRGQEARLRCSPMKGHSHVYWYRQLPEEGLKFMVYLQKENIIDESGMPKERFSAEFPKEGPSILRIQQVVRGDSAAYFCASSPAGGPSYFGPGTRLTVT.

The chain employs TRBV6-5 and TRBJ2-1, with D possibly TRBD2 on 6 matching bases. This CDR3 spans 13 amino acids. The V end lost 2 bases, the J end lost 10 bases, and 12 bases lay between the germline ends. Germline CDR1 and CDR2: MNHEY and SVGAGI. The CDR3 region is CASSYRSAGEQFF. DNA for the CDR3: TGTGCCAGCAGTTACCGGTCGGCGGGGGAGCAGTTCTTC.

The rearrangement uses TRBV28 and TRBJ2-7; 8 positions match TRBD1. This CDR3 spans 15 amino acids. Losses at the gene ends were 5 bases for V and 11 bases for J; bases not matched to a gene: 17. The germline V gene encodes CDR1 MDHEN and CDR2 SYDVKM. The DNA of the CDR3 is TGTGCCAGCAGTCCTACCTGGACAGGGTCTCCGGGCAAGTACTTC. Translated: CASSPTWTGSPGKYF.

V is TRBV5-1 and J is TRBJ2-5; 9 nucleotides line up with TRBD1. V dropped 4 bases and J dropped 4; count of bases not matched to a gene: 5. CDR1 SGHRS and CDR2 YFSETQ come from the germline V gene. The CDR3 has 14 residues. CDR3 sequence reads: CASSQGQGRETQYF. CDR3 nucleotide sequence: TGCGCCAGCAGCCAGGGACAGGGTCGAGAGACCCAGTACTTC. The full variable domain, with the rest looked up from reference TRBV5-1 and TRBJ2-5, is KAGVTQTPRYLIKTRGQQVTLSCSPISGHRSVSWYQQTPGQGLQFLFEYFSETQRNKGNFPGRFSGRQFSNSRSEMNVSTLELGDSALYLCASSQGQGRETQYFGPGTRLLVL.

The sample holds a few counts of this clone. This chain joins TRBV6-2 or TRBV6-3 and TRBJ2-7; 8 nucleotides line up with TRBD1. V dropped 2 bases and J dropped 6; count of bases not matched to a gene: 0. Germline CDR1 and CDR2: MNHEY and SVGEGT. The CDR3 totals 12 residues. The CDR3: CASSYGTGEQYF. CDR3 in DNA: TGTGCCAGCAGTTACGGGACAGGCGAGCAGTACTTC.

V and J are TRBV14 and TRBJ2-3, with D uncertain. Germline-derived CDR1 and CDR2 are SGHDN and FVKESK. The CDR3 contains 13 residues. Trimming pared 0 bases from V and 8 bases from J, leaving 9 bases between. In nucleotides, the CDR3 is TGTGCCAGCAGCCAAGATGTTTCGGGTACGCAGTATTTT. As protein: CASSQDVSGTQYF.

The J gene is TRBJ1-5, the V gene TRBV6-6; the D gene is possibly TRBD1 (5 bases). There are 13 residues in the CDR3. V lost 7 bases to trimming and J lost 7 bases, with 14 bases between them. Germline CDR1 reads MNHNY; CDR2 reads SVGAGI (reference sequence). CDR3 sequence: CASTNRGGQPQHF. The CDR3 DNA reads TGTGCCAGCACCAACCGGGGGGGGCAGCCCCAGCATTTT.

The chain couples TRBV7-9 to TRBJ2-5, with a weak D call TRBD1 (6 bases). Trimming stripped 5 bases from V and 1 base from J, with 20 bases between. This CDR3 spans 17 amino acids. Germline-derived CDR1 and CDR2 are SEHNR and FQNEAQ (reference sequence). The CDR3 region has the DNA TGTGCCAGCAGCGTCCGGGACAAAGGGGTACTCCAAGAGACCCAGTACTTC. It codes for CASSVRDKGVLQETQYF.

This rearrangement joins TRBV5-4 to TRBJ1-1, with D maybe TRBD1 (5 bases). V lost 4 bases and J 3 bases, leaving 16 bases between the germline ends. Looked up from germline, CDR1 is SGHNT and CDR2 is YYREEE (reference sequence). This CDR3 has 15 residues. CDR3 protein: CASSLGEGTYTEAFF. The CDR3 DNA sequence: TGTGCCAGCAGCCTAGGGGAGGGGACGTACACTGAAGCTTTCTTT.

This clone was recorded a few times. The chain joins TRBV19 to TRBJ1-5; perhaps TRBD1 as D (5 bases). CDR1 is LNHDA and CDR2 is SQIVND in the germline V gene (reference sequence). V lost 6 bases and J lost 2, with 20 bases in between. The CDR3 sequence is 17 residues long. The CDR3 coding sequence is TGTGCCAGTAGCCCTGGGCGAACAGGAGTCGGCAATCAGCCCCAGCATTTT. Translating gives CASSPGRTGVGNQPQHF.

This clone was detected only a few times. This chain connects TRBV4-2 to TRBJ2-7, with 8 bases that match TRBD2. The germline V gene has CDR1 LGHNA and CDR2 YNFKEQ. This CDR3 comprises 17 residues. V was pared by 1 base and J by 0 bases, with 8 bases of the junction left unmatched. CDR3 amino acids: CASSQAASGSLSYEQYF. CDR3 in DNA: TGTGCCAGCAGCCAAGCGGCTAGCGGGTCCCTCTCCTACGAGCAGTACTTC.

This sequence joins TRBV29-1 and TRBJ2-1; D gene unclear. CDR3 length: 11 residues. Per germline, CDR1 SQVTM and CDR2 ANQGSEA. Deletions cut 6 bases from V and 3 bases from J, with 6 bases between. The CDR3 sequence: CSVSYYNEQFF. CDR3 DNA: TGCAGCGTGAGTTACTACAATGAGCAGTTCTTC.

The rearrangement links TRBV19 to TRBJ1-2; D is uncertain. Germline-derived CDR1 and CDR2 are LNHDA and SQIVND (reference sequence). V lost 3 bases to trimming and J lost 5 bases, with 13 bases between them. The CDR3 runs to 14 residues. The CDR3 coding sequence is TGTGCCAGTAGTATTGAGGGAATCCGGTATGGCTACACCTTC. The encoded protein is CASSIEGIRYGYTF.

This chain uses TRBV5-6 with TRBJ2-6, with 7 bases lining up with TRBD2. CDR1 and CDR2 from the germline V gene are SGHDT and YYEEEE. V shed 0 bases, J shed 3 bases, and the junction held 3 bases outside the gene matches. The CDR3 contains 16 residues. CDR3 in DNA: TGTGCCAGCAGCTTGGGACTAGCTGGTGGGGCCAACGTCCTGACTTTC. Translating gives CASSLGLAGGANVLTF.

This chain's CDR3 is CASSQTGTGAEQYF. The DNA for the CDR3 is TGCGCCAGCAGCCAGACCGGGACAGGGGCCGAGCAGTACTTC. The rearrangement links TRBV4-1 to TRBJ2-7, with 10 bases matching TRBD1. V dropped 3 bases and J dropped 6; count of bases not matched to a gene: 5. From germline, CDR1 is MGHRA and CDR2 YSYEKL. CDR3 length: 14 residues.

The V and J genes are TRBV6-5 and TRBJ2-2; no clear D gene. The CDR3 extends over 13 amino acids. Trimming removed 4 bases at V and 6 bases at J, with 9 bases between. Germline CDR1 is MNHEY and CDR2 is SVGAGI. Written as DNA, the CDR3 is TGTGCCAGCAGTTCCCAGCGCGCCGGGGAGCTGTTTTTT. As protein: CASSSQRAGELFF.

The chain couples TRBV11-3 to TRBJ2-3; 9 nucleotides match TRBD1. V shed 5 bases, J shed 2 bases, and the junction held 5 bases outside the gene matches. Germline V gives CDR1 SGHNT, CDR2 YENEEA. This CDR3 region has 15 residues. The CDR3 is CASSPRDRDTDTQYF. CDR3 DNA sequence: TGTGCCAGCAGCCCCCGGGACAGGGACACAGATACGCAGTATTTT. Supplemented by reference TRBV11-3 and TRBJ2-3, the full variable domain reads EAGVVQSPRYKIIEKKQPVAFWCNPISGHNTLYWYLQNLGQGPELLIRYENEEAVDDSQLPKDRFSAERLKGVDSTLKIQPAELGDSAVYLCASSPRDRDTDTQYFGPGTRLTVL.

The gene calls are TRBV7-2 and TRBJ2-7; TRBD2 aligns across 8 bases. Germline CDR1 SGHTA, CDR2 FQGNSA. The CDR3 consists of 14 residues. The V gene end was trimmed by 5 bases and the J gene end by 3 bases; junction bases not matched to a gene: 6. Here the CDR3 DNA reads TGTGCCAGCAGCATCGGGACTAGTGTCTACGAGCAGTACTTC. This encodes CASSIGTSVYEQYF.

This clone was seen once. In nucleotides, the CDR3 is TGTGCCAGCAGTGCACAGTTTAACGAGCAGTACTTC. It encodes CASSAQFNEQYF. The chain recombines TRBV2 with TRBJ2-7; D unclear. V was clipped by 4 bases and J by 5 bases, with 9 bases between them. Germline V gene sequence: CDR1 SNHLY, CDR2 FYNNEI. There are 12 residues in the CDR3.

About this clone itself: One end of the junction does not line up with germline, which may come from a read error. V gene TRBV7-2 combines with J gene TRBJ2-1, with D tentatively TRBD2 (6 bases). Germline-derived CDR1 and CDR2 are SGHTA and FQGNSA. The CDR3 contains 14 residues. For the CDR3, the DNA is TGTGCCAGCAGCTTCCGGGACTCCAACAATGAGCAGTTCTTC. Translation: CASSFRDSNNEQFF.

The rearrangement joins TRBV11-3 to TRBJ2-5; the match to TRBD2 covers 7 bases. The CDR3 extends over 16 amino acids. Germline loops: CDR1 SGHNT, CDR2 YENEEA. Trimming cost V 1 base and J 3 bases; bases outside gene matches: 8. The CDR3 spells CASSLGFLAGEETQYF. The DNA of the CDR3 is TGTGCCAGCAGCTTAGGGTTTTTGGCGGGAGAAGAGACCCAGTACTTC.